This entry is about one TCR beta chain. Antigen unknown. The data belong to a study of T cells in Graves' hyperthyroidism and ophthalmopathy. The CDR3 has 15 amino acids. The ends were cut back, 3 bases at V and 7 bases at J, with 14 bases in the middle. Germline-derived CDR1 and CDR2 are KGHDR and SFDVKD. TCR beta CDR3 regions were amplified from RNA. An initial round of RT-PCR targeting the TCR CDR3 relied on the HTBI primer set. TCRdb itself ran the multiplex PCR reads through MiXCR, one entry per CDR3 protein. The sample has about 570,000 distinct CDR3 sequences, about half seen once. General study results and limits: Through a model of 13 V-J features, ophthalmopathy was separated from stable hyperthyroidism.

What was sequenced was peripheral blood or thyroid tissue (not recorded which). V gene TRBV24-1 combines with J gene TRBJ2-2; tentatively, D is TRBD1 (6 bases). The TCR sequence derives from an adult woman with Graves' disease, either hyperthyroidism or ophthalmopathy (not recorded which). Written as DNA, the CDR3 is TGTGCCACCAGTGATACAGGGATGGTGGTCGGGGAGCTGTTTTTT. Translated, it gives CATSDTGMVVGELFF.